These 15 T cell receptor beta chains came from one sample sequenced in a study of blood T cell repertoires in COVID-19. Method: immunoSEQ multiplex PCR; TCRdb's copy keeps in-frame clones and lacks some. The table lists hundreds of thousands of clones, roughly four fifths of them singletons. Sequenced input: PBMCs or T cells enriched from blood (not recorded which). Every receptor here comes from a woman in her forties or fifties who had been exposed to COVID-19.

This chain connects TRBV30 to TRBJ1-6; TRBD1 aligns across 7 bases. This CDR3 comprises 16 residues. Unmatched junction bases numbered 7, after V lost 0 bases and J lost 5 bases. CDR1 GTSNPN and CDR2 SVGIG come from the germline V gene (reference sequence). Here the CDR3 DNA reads TGTGCCTGGAGTGTCCCCAGGGGGAAGGATAATTCACCCCTCCACTTT. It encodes CAWSVPRGKDNSPLHF.

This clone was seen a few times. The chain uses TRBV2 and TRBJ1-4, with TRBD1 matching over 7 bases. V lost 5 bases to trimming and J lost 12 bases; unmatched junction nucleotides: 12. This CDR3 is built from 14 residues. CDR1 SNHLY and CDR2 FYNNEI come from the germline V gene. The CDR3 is CASSRDRAPEELFF. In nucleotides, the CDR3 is TGTGCCAGCAGTAGGGACAGAGCCCCCGAGGAACTGTTTTTT.

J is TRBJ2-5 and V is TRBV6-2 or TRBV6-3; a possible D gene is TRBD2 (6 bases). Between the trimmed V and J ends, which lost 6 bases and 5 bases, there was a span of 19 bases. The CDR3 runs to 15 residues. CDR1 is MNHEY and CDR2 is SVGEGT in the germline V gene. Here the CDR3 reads CASSPGDFTGETQYF. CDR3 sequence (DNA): TGTGCCAGCAGCCCTGGGGACTTCACGGGGGAGACCCAGTACTTC.

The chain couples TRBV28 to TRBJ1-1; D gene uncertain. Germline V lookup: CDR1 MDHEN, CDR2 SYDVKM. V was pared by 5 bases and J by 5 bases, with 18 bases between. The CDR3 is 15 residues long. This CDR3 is CASSPSGGKATEAFF. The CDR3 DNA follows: TGTGCCAGCAGTCCCTCGGGAGGGAAGGCAACTGAAGCTTTCTTT.

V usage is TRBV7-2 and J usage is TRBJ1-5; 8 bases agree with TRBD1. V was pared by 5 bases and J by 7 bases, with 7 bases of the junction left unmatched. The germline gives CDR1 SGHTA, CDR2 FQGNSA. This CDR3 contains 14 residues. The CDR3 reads CASSPRDRLQPQHF. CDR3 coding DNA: TGTGCCAGCAGCCCCCGGGACAGGTTGCAGCCCCAGCATTTT.

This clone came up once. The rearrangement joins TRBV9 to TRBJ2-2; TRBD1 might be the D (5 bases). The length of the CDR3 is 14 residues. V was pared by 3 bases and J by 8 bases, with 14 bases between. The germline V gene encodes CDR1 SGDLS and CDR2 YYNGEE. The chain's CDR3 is CASSEIRDLGELFF. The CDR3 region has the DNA TGTGCCAGCAGCGAAATCAGGGATTTAGGGGAGCTGTTTTTT.

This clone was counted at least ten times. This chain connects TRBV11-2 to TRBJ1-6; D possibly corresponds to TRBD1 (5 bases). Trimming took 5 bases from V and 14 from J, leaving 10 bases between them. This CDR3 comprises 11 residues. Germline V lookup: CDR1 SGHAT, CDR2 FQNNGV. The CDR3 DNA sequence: TGTGCCAGCAGCGGCGGGGGGTCCCTCCACTTT. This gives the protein CASSGGGSLHF.

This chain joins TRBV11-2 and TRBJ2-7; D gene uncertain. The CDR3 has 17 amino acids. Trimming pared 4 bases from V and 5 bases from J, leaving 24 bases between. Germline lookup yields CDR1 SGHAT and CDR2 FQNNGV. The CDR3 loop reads CASSSLGRRTLRHEQYF. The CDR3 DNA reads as TGTGCCAGCAGCTCCCTAGGCCGGAGAACGCTACGTCACGAGCAGTACTTC.

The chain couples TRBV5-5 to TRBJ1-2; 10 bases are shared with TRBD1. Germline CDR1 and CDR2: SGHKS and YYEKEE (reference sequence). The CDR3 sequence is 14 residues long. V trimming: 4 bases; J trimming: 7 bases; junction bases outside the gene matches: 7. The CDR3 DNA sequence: TGTGCCAGCAGCCTCGGACAGGGGGTGCGTGGCTACACCTTC. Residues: CASSLGQGVRGYTF.

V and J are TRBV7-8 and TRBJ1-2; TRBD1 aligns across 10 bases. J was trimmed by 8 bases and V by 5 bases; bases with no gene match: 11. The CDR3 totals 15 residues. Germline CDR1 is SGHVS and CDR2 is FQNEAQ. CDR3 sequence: CASSPARQGASGYTF. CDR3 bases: TGTGCCAGCAGCCCCGCCAGACAGGGGGCGTCAGGCTACACCTTC.

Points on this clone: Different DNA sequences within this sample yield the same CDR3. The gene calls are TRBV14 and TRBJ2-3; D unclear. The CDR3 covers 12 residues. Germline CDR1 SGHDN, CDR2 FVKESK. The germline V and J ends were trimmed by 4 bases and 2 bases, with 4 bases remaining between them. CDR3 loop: CASSPFTDTQYF. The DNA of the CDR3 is TGTGCCAGCAGCCCCTTCACAGATACGCAGTATTTT.

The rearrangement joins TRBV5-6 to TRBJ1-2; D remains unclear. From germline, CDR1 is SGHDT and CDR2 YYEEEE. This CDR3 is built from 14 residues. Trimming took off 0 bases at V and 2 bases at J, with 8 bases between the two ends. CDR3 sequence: CASSLVIPNYGYTF. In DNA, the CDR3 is TGTGCCAGCAGCTTGGTAATTCCGAACTATGGCTACACCTTC.

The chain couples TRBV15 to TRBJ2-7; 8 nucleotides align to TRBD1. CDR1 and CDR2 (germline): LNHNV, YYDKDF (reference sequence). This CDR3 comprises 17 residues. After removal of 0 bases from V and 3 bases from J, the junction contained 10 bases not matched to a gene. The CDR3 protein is CATSREAGQGVIYEQYF. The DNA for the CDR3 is TGTGCCACCAGCAGAGAGGCCGGACAGGGAGTGATCTACGAGCAGTACTTC.

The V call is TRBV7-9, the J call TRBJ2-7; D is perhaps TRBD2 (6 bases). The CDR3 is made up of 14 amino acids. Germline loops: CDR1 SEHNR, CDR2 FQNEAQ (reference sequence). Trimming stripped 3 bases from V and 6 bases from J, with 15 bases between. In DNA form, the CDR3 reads TGTGCCAGCAGCTTCAGGGAGGAATTGGGCGAGCAGTACTTC. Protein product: CASSFREELGEQYF.

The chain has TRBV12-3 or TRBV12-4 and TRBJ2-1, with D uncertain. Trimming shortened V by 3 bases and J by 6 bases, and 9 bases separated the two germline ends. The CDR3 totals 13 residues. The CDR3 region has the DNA TGTGCCAGCAGTTTGTATCGTGTCAATGAGCAGTTCTTC. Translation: CASSLYRVNEQFF.